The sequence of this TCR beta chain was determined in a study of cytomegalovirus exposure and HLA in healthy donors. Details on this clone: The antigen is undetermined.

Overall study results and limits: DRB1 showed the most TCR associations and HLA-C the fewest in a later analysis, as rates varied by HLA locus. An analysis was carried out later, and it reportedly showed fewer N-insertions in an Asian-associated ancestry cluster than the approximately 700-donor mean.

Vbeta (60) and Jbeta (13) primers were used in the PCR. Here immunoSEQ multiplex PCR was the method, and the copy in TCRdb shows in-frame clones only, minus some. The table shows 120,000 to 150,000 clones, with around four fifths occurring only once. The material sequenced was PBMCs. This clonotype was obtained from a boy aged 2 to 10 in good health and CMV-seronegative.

CDR3: CAGRAIAENTGELFF. DNA of the CDR3: TGCGCCGGCCGAGCTATAGCGGAGAACACCGGGGAGCTGTTTTTT. V gene TRBV10-2 combines with J gene TRBJ2-2; possibly TRBD2 for D (6 bases). V was shortened by 11 bases and J by 1 base, with 17 bases between the two germline ends. This CDR3 is 15 amino acids long. CDR1 WSHSY and CDR2 SAAADI come from the germline V gene.